This is a list of T cell receptor beta chains from one sample in a study of cytomegalovirus exposure and HLA in healthy donors. TCRdb keeps only in-frame clones here, not all; method: immunoSEQ multiplex PCR. This table holds around 180,000 clones, about 80% found once. Source material: PBMCs. All receptors come from a man in his thirties or forties in good health and CMV-seropositive. CDR3s include the opening cysteine and the closing phenylalanine or tryptophan. The D gene is left open where the match is weak. A row's size may be missing; if present it is once, few, many or a size class.

TRBD1 NA TRBJ2-7 TRBV25-1 TGTGCCAGCAGTGAATGGGGACAGGGGAGCTCCTACGAGCAGTACTTC CASSEWGQGSSYEQYF
TRBD1 NA TRBJ2-1 TRBV7-3 TGTGCCAGCAGCTTACTGGGACAGGGGTCCTACAATGAGCAGTTCTTC CASSLLGQGSYNEQFF
NA NA TRBJ1-2 TRBV4-2 TGTGCCAGCAGCCAAGGCAGGGGCTATGGCTACACCTTC CASSQGRGYGYTF
NA NA TRBJ1-2 TRBV19 TGTGCCAGTAGTCCGGGACACCACTATGGCTACACCTTC CASSPGHHYGYTF
NA NA TRBJ1-4 TRBV7-8 TGTGCCAGCAGCTTATTAGGTGCCAGGGATAATGAAAAACTGTTTTTT CASSLLGARDNEKLFF
TRBD2 NA TRBJ2-1 TRBV13 TGTGCCAGCAGCCCCGGGACTAGCGTTGAGATATCGTACAATGAGCAGTTCTTC CASSPGTSVEISYNEQFF
NA NA TRBJ2-2 TRBV7-6 TGTGCCAGCAGCGTCCCGGCCGGGGAGCTGTTTTTT CASSVPAGELFF
TRBD2 NA TRBJ2-1 TRBV6-5 TGTGCCAGCAGTCCCGGGACTAGTGGCGTCGAGCAGTTCTTC CASSPGTSGVEQFF
TRBD2 NA TRBJ2-7 TRBV27 TGTGCCAGCAGTGCCCACCGAGAGCGGGGCTCCTACGAGCAGTACTTC CASSAHRERGSYEQYF
NA few TRBJ1-1 TRBV4-3 TGCGCCAGCAGCCCGGGACACCTGAACACTGAAGCTTTCTTT CASSPGHLNTEAFF
NA NA TRBJ2-7 TRBV25-1 TGTGCCAGCAGTGAACCCGGCGGGCTACCCTACGAGCAGTACTTC CASSEPGGLPYEQYF
NA NA TRBJ2-1 TRBV30 TGTGCCTGGAAAGCTATCTCCTACAATGAGCAGTTCTTC CAWKAISYNEQFF
TRBD2 NA TRBJ2-2 TRBV7-8 TGTGCCAGCAGCTTCAGCGGGAGACAACTCTTCACCGGGGAGCTGTTTTTT CASSFSGRQLFTGELFF
TRBD1 few TRBJ1-5 TRBV4-1 TGCGCCAGCAGCCAAGGTTACTTACAGGGGCGCAATCAGCCCCAGCATTTT CASSQGYLQGRNQPQHF
NA NA TRBJ2-7 TRBV4-2 TGTGCCAGCAGCCAAGATCCATGGAGACTATGTTCCTACGAGCAGTACTTC CASSQDPWRLCSYEQYF
NA NA TRBJ2-7 TRBV10-3 TGTGCCATCAGTGAGCCAGGTCTTCCGGCCTACGAGCAGTACTTC CAISEPGLPAYEQYF
TRBD2 NA TRBJ2-5 TRBV6-1 TGTGCCAGCCGGGTGGGTGGGGGGGAAGTTACCCAGTACTTC CASRVGGGEVTQYF
TRBD2 NA TRBJ2-5 TRBV7-2 TGTGCCAGCAGCTCTCGGACTAGCGGGGGGGCCACGGGTGGAGAGACCCAGTACTTC CASSSRTSGGATGGETQYF
NA NA TRBJ1-3 TRBV11-2 TGTGCCAGCAGCTTAGAAAGAGCTGGAAACACCATATATTTT CASSLERAGNTIYF
NA once TRBJ2-5 TRBV5-1 TGCGCCAGCAGCTTGGGACTAGTGGAGACCCAGTACTTC CASSLGLVETQYF
TRBD1 NA TRBJ2-4 TRBV6-6 TGTGCCAGCAGTTACATAACAGGGGGCGAAAACATTCAGTACTTC CASSYITGGENIQYF
TRBD1 NA TRBJ1-1 TRBV23-1 TGCGCCAGCATACCCGGGACAGGGGGCCGCACTGAAGCTTTCTTT CASIPGTGGRTEAFF
NA few TRBJ2-2 TRBV25-1 TGTGCCAGCAGTGACCCGAACAGGGATTACACCGGGGAGCTGTTTTTT CASSDPNRDYTGELFF
NA NA TRBJ1-4 TRBV30 TGTGCCTGGTCGGGGATCGGGCAGGGGAGCGAAAAACTGTTTTTT CAWSGIGQGSEKLFF
TRBD1 NA TRBJ1-1 TRBV25-1 TGTGCCAGCAGTGCTCACAGGGGAGAAGGGTCTGAAGCTTTCTTT CASSAHRGEGSEAFF
TRBD1 NA TRBJ1-4 TRBV19 TGTGCCAGTACCGAGACAGGGGGCGGCGAAAAACTGTTTTTT CASTETGGGEKLFF
TRBD1 NA TRBJ1-2 TRBV18 TGTGCCAGCTCACCAGGGACAGAGTATGGCTACACCTTC CASSPGTEYGYTF
TRBD1 NA TRBJ1-2 TRBV30 TGTGCCTGGAAACTCGGGGTGGTGACAGGGGGCGATGGCTACACCTTC CAWKLGVVTGGDGYTF
NA NA TRBJ1-2 TRBV9 TGTGCCAGCAGCTCCAGCACAGGGTCGCCTAACTATGGCTACACCTTC CASSSSTGSPNYGYTF
NA NA TRBJ1-1 TRBV27 TGTGCCAGCAGTTTATCGTCGGACACTGAAGCTTTCTTT CASSLSSDTEAFF
TRBD1 NA TRBJ2-5 TRBV7-2 TGTGCCAGCAGTCAGGGACAGATCCAAGAGACCCAGTACTTC CASSQGQIQETQYF
TRBD1 few TRBJ1-3 TRBV4-3 TGCGCCAGCAGCCAAGGACCGGGACAGGGAACCGCTGGAAACACCATATATTTT CASSQGPGQGTAGNTIYF
TRBD1 NA TRBJ2-1 TRBV28 TGTGCCAGCAGTGGACAGGGGGCTAGTCGGTTCTTC CASSGQGASRFF
TRBD1 NA TRBJ1-2 TRBV14 TGTGCCAGCAGCCAAGTAGGGGGCGAGATGACTTATGGCTACACCTTC CASSQVGGEMTYGYTF
NA once TRBJ2-7 TRBV18 TGTGCCAGCTCACTGGAGGGTGGATCCTACGAGCAGTACTTC CASSLEGGSYEQYF
NA NA TRBJ2-7 TRBV6-6 TGTGCCAGCAGTTACTCGTCACTATACGAGCAGTACTTC CASSYSSLYEQYF
NA once TRBJ1-2 TRBV11-1 TGTGCCAGCAGCTTAGGCAGGGAGGGTGGCTACACCTTC CASSLGREGGYTF
NA NA TRBJ2-2 TRBV13 TGTGCCAGCAGTCTAGGTACCGGGGAGCTGTTTTTT CASSLGTGELFF
NA NA TRBJ2-5 TRBV25-1 TGTGCCAGCAGTGAAAGCCACAGCCAAGAGACCCAGTACTTC CASSESHSQETQYF
TRBD1 NA TRBJ1-1 TRBV4-2 TGTGCCAGCTCTTTTCGCGAGGGGGCGAACACTGAAGCTTTCTTT CASSFREGANTEAFF
NA NA TRBJ2-5 TRBV14 TGTGCCAGCAGCCAAGGGTCCCGGGGAGAGACCCAGTACTTC CASSQGSRGETQYF
NA NA TRBJ2-2 TRBV27 TGTGCCAGCAGCAGGGTCGGCGGGGAGCTGTTTTTT CASSRVGGELFF
TRBD2 NA TRBJ2-1 TRBV9 TGTGCCAGCAGCGTAGTGGCGGGGGAGTACAATGAGCAGTTCTTC CASSVVAGEYNEQFF
NA NA TRBJ1-4 TRBV2 TGTGCCAGCAGTTATTACACCTTTGAAAAACTGTTTTTT CASSYYTFEKLFF
NA NA TRBJ1-2 TRBV9 TGTGCCAGCAGCGCCAACCTATATGGCTACACCTTC CASSANLYGYTF
NA NA TRBJ1-2 TRBV7-9 TGTTCCAGCAGCGCATCCGTGAACCCACAGGTCTTC CSSSASVNPQVF
TRBD1 NA TRBJ2-2 TRBV5-1 TGCGCCAGCAGCTCGACACAGGGGGCCTTGAACACCGGGGAGCTGTTTTTT CASSSTQGALNTGELFF
NA once TRBJ2-3 TRBV27 TGTGCCAGCAGGGGGCCTAGGGGGAGTCCCACAGATACGCAGTATTTT CASRGPRGSPTDTQYF
TRBD1 NA TRBJ2-3 TRBV4-2 TGTGCCAGCAGCACACAGGACAGGGGGGCGGATACGCAGTATTTT CASSTQDRGADTQYF
NA NA TRBJ1-4 TRBV2 TGTGCCAGCCACTACACCTTAGGGAGTGAAAAACTGTTTTTT CASHYTLGSEKLFF